The 23 T cell receptor beta chains below all came from one sample that was sequenced in a study of siplizumab effects on memory and regulatory T cells. Assay: immunoSEQ multiplex PCR; the TCRdb copy retains only in-frame clones and omits some. The data show some 100,000 clones, with 85% to 95% seen just once and roughly 1.3% held by the top ten. Specimen: non-Treg CD4+ T cells sorted from blood. The source of these receptors is a human donor in good health.

The CDR3 nucleotides are TGCGCCAGCAGCCAAGGTCAGGCGAACACCGGGGAGCTGTTTTTT. As protein: CASSQGQANTGELFF. The J gene is TRBJ2-2, the V gene TRBV4-1; D gene unclear. Trimming shortened V by 1 base and J by 0 bases, and 6 bases separated the two germline ends. The CDR3 length is 15 residues. Germline CDR1 and CDR2: MGHRA and YSYEKL.

J is TRBJ2-7 and V is TRBV10-1; 11 nucleotides agree with TRBD1. Losses at the gene ends were 0 bases for V and 5 bases for J; bases not matched to a gene: 6. This CDR3 spans 16 amino acids. CDR1 and CDR2 from the germline V gene are WNHNN and SYGVQD (reference sequence). The CDR3 DNA reads as TGCGCCAGCAGTGAGTCGGACAGGGGGCACAGGAACGAGCAGTACTTC. The encoded protein is CASSESDRGHRNEQYF.

The rearrangement joins TRBV4-2 to TRBJ2-7; TRBD1 matches at 8 bases. The CDR3 length is 15 residues. Germline CDR1 LGHNA, CDR2 YNFKEQ. J was trimmed by 6 bases and V by 0 bases; bases with no gene match: 7. The CDR3 sequence is CASSQDRTGGSEQYF. DNA of the CDR3: TGTGCCAGCAGCCAAGATCGCACAGGGGGATCCGAGCAGTACTTC.

This clone showed up just once. The CDR3 is CASSRGVAGVNEQFF. The CDR3 DNA is TGTGCCAGCAGCCGGGGAGTAGCGGGAGTCAATGAGCAGTTCTTC. V gene TRBV12-1 combines with J gene TRBJ2-1; the table's D call, TRBD2, was not checked against the DNA. TRBV12-1 is recorded as a pseudogene. The CDR3 is made up of 15 amino acids.

The rearrangement links TRBV7-2 to TRBJ1-1; a possible D gene is TRBD1 (5 bases). Trimming stripped 1 base from V and 10 bases from J, with 16 bases between. The germline gives CDR1 SGHTA, CDR2 FQGNSA. This CDR3 region has 14 residues. Here the CDR3 reads CASSLVRSPRGAFF. CDR3 in DNA: TGTGCCAGCAGCTTAGTAAGGTCCCCGAGGGGAGCTTTCTTT.

The chain recombines TRBV5-1 with TRBJ1-4, with D possibly TRBD1 on 5 matching bases. This CDR3 region has 15 residues. V dropped 4 bases and J dropped 0 bases, with 10 bases sitting between them. Germline-derived CDR1 and CDR2 are SGHRS and YFSETQ. The DNA for the CDR3 is TGCGCCAGCAGCCTTACAGGTACAACTAATGAAAAACTGTTTTTT. Amino acids: CASSLTGTTNEKLFF.

The V and J genes are TRBV7-9 and TRBJ2-1; D is possibly TRBD2 (5 bases). This CDR3 is 12 amino acids long. Trimming shortened V by 5 bases and J by 10 bases, and 12 bases separated the two germline ends. Per germline, CDR1 SEHNR and CDR2 FQNEAQ (reference sequence). CDR3 in amino acids: CASSPGLVEQFF. As DNA, the CDR3 is TGTGCCAGCAGCCCAGGACTTGTCGAGCAGTTCTTC. The variable domain in full, with the rest retrieved from reference TRBV7-9 and TRBJ2-1, is DTGVSQNPRHKITKRGQNVTFRCDPISEHNRLYWYRQTLGQGPEFLTYFQNEAQLEKSRLLSDRFSAERPKGSFSTLEIQRTEQGDSAMYLCASSPGLVEQFFGPGTRLTVL.

CDR3 sequence reads: CASSLGTAARGTQYF. The CDR3 bases are TGTGCCAGCAGCCTCGGGACTGCGGCGAGGGGGACCCAGTACTTC. The chain has TRBV7-9 and TRBJ2-5; D is possibly TRBD2 (6 bases). This CDR3 has 15 amino acids. In germline, CDR1 is SEHNR, CDR2 FQNEAQ (reference sequence). V lost 5 bases to trimming and J lost 7 bases, with 20 bases between them.

V and J are TRBV10-2 and TRBJ1-5, with 10 bases that match TRBD1. The CDR3 sequence is 14 residues long. Trimming removed 7 bases from V and 4 bases from J; junction bases left unmatched: 4. The germline V gene encodes CDR1 WSHSY and CDR2 SAAADI. CDR3 bases: TGCGCCAGCATGACAGGGGGCCGGAATCAGCCCCAGCATTTT. This codes for CASMTGGRNQPQHF.

V and J are TRBV7-6 and TRBJ2-5; unclear D gene. Trimming shortened V by 5 bases and J by 0 bases, and 4 bases separated the two germline ends. In germline, CDR1 is SGHVS, CDR2 FNYEAQ. The length of the CDR3 is 12 residues. CDR3 nucleotide sequence: TGTGCCAGCAGCCGGTACCAAGAGACCCAGTACTTC. This encodes CASSRYQETQYF.

This clone is labeled medium-sized. The chain uses TRBV29-1 and TRBJ1-1; D is unclear. The V end lost 3 bases, the J end lost 1 base, and 6 bases lay between the germline ends. Germline V CDR1 and CDR2: SQVTM, ANQGSEA. This CDR3 has 12 amino acids. CDR3: CSVEVQNTEAFF. The CDR3 DNA reads as TGCAGCGTTGAGGTGCAGAACACTGAAGCTTTCTTT. Filled out from reference TRBV29-1 and TRBJ1-1, the complete variable domain reads SAVISQKPSRDICQRGTSLTIQCQVDSQVTMMFWYRQQPGQSLTLIATANQGSEATYESGFVIDKFPISRPNLTFSTLTVSNMSPEDSSIYLCSVEVQNTEAFFGQGTRLTVV.

V and J are TRBV7-9 and TRBJ2-2; a possible D gene is TRBD2 (6 bases). CDR1 and CDR2 (germline): SEHNR, FQNEAQ (reference sequence). Trimming cost V 3 bases and J 2 bases, with 13 bases left between them. This CDR3 is 16 amino acids long. This chain's CDR3 is CASSFYGSGNTGELFF. The CDR3 coding sequence is TGTGCCAGCAGCTTTTACGGGAGTGGTAACACCGGGGAGCTGTTTTTT. Full variable domain (missing parts from reference TRBV7-9 and TRBJ2-2): DTGVSQNPRHKITKRGQNVTFRCDPISEHNRLYWYRQTLGQGPEFLTYFQNEAQLEKSRLLSDRFSAERPKGSFSTLEIQRTEQGDSAMYLCASSFYGSGNTGELFFGEGSRLTVL.

This sequence joins TRBV5-1 and TRBJ1-1, with unresolved D. This CDR3 spans 11 amino acids. V was clipped by 3 bases and J by 7 bases, with 7 bases between them. Germline V gives CDR1 SGHRS, CDR2 YFSETQ. CDR3 sequence reads: CASSSTDEAFF. DNA of the CDR3: TGCGCCAGCAGCTCTACAGATGAAGCTTTCTTT.

This chain links TRBV6-5 with TRBJ2-1, with 7 bases lining up with TRBD2. Trimming took 5 bases from V and 7 from J; bases not matched to a gene: 11. The CDR3 sequence is 15 residues long. Germline V gene lookup returns CDR1 MNHEY and CDR2 SVGAGI. CDR3 in amino acids: CASSPRLAIGNEQFF. The DNA for the CDR3 is TGTGCCAGCAGTCCGCGACTAGCTATAGGAAATGAGCAGTTCTTC.

The chain links TRBV28 to TRBJ1-4, with no clear D. With 6 bases removed from V and 8 bases from J, the gap between germline ends came to 10 bases. This CDR3 spans 12 amino acids. The V gene's germline CDR1 is MDHEN and CDR2 SYDVKM. CDR3 in DNA: TGTGCCAGCAGAAACGAACAGGAAAAACTGTTTTTT. This translates into CASRNEQEKLFF.

This chain connects TRBV10-3 to TRBJ2-1; possibly TRBD1 for D (6 bases). Germline values: CDR1 ENHRY, CDR2 SYGVKD. The CDR3 spans 12 residues. Trimming shortened V by 8 bases and J by 8 bases, and 13 bases separated the two germline ends. In DNA form, the CDR3 reads TGTGCCATCTCTTTAGGGGGACATGAGCAGTTCTTC. As protein: CAISLGGHEQFF.

The chain employs TRBV28 and TRBJ2-7, with 7 bases matching TRBD1. V shed 5 bases, J shed 3 bases, and the junction held 10 bases outside the gene matches. This CDR3 has 15 amino acids. Germline assignment: CDR1 MDHEN and CDR2 SYDVKM. The CDR3 sequence: CASSDDRVKGYEQYF. The CDR3 nucleotides are TGTGCCAGCAGTGACGACAGGGTTAAAGGCTACGAGCAGTACTTC. The whole variable domain, remainder taken from reference TRBV28 and TRBJ2-7, is DVKVTQSSRYLVKRTGEKVFLECVQDMDHENMFWYRQDPGLGLRLIYFSYDVKMKEKGDIPEGYSVSREKKERFSLILESASTNQTSMYLCASSDDRVKGYEQYFGPGTRLTVT.

This chain connects TRBV30 to TRBJ2-1, with 10 bases matching TRBD1. Germline CDR1 reads GTSNPN; CDR2 reads SVGIG (reference sequence). CDR3 size: 13 residues. V dropped 7 bases and J dropped 4; count of bases not matched to a gene: 4. CDR3 DNA sequence: TGTGCCTTCCGACAGGGGGCGTACAATGAGCAGTTCTTC. It encodes CAFRQGAYNEQFF.

The chain links TRBV30 to TRBJ2-3; D is uncertain. The length of the CDR3 is 14 residues. V was clipped by 7 bases and J by 5 bases, with 19 bases between them. Per the germline V gene, CDR1 is GTSNPN and CDR2 is SVGIG (reference sequence). CDR3 DNA sequence: TGTGCCTCTGGCCGGCCCGTAGTTGGAGATACGCAGTATTTT. Translation: CASGRPVVGDTQYF.

The gene calls are TRBV6-1 and TRBJ1-4; D is uncertain. Trimming removed 8 bases from V and 4 bases from J, with 5 bases in between. CDR1 is MNHNS and CDR2 is SASEGT in the germline V gene. The CDR3 has 11 residues. CDR3 loop: CASWGNEKLFF. CDR3 DNA: TGTGCCAGCTGGGGTAATGAAAAACTGTTTTTT.

This clone was picked up a small number of times. The chain links TRBV11-2 to TRBJ2-7; 8 nucleotides agree with TRBD2. This CDR3 spans 16 amino acids. J was trimmed by 5 bases and V by 5 bases; bases with no gene match: 14. The germline V gene encodes CDR1 SGHAT and CDR2 FQNNGV. The chain's CDR3 is CASSPLRGGRSNEQYF. For the CDR3, the DNA is TGTGCCAGCAGCCCACTCCGAGGCGGGAGGAGCAACGAGCAGTACTTC. Together with reference TRBV11-2 and TRBJ2-7, the CDR3 gives the full variable domain: EAGVAQSPRYKIIEKRQSVAFWCNPISGHATLYWYQQILGQGPKLLIQFQNNGVVDDSQLPKDRFSAERLKGVDSTLKIQPAKLEDSAVYLCASSPLRGGRSNEQYFGPGTRLTVT.

The chain employs TRBV19 and TRBJ1-1, with D possibly TRBD1 on 6 matching bases. V lost 3 bases and J 4 bases, leaving 21 bases between the germline ends. Per the germline V gene, CDR1 is LNHDA and CDR2 is SQIVND (reference sequence). The CDR3 has 17 residues. DNA of the CDR3: TGTGCCAGTAGTATTTGGGCGGCAGGGGCGGGGGGCACTGAAGCTTTCTTT. As protein: CASSIWAAGAGGTEAFF.

This chain connects TRBV7-2 to TRBJ2-1, with 7 bases identical to TRBD2. This CDR3 has 17 residues. The germline V gene encodes CDR1 SGHTA and CDR2 FQGNSA. V shed 2 bases and J 9 bases; nucleotides not matched to a gene: 16. For the CDR3, the DNA is TGTGCCAGCAGCTTAAAAGGGAAGTGGCGGGAGCTGGGTGAGCAGTTCTTC. This gives the protein CASSLKGKWRELGEQFF. Variable domain in full (rest from reference TRBV7-2 and TRBJ2-1): GAGVSQSPSNKVTEKGKDVELRCDPISGHTALYWYRQSLGQGLEFLIYFQGNSAPDKSGLPSDRFSAERTGGSVSTLTIQRTQQEDSAVYLCASSLKGKWRELGEQFFGPGTRLTVL.